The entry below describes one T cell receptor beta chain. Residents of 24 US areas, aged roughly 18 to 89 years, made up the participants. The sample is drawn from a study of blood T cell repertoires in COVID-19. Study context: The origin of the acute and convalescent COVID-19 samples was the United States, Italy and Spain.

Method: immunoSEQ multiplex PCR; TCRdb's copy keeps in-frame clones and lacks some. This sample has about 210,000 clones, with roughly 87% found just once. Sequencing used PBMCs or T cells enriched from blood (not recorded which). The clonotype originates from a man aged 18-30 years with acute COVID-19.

CDR3 DNA: TGTGCCAGCAGCTCCAGGGGGGAGAACACTGAAGCTTTCTTT. Its protein product is CASSSRGENTEAFF. The chain is built from TRBV5-8 and TRBJ1-1, with 7 bases that match TRBD1. Germline V gene sequence: CDR1 SGHTS, CDR2 YDEGEE. The length of the CDR3 is 14 residues. The junction had 3 bases not matched to a gene; V was cut back by 3 bases and J by 1 base.